One sample yielded the 22 T cell receptor beta chains listed below, sequenced in a study of cytomegalovirus exposure and HLA in healthy donors. Primers: 60 Vbeta forward and 13 Jbeta reverse. The assay was immunoSEQ multiplex PCR, and TCRdb's table has in-frame clones only and misses some. The top ten clones hold about 2.2% of a sample with 150,000 to 200,000 clones, over 60% of them seen once. Material: PBMCs. These receptors were taken from a woman in her 50s in good health and CMV-seronegative.

Comments on this clone: Within the sample, other DNA sequences also encode this same CDR3. The chain joins TRBV6-1 to TRBJ1-3, with D hard to call. Germline V gene lookup returns CDR1 MNHNS and CDR2 SASEGT. This CDR3 contains 16 residues. V lost 2 bases and J lost 0, with 11 bases in between. As DNA, the CDR3 is TGTGCCAGCAGTGAAAAGAGTTACTTCTCTGGAAACACCATATATTTT. Its protein is CASSEKSYFSGNTIYF.

The rearrangement uses TRBV28 and TRBJ2-7; 10 bases are a match to TRBD1. This CDR3 region has 15 residues. The germline V gene encodes CDR1 MDHEN and CDR2 SYDVKM. J lost 7 bases, V lost 6 bases, and 12 bases had no gene match. This CDR3 reads CASRPGGTGVGEQYF. The DNA for the CDR3 is TGTGCCAGCAGACCCGGCGGGACAGGGGTGGGGGAGCAGTACTTC. Full variable domain (rest looked up from reference TRBV28 and TRBJ2-7): DVKVTQSSRYLVKRTGEKVFLECVQDMDHENMFWYRQDPGLGLRLIYFSYDVKMKEKGDIPEGYSVSREKKERFSLILESASTNQTSMYLCASRPGGTGVGEQYFGPGTRLTVT.

The chain combines TRBV11-2 with TRBJ2-1; 9 bases line up with TRBD2. After removal of 1 base from V and 8 bases from J, the junction contained 3 bases not matched to a gene. CDR1 and CDR2 (germline): SGHAT, FQNNGV. The CDR3 extends over 14 amino acids. The CDR3 loop reads CASSLASGDDEQFF. The CDR3 DNA follows: TGTGCCAGCAGCTTAGCTAGCGGGGACGATGAGCAGTTCTTC.

This clone has only a few counts. This chain links TRBV6-6 with TRBJ2-2, with a tentative D call TRBD2 (6 bases). Looked up from germline, CDR1 is MNHNY and CDR2 is SVGAGI (reference sequence). Trimming left V 8 bases short and J 9 bases short, with 10 bases between. This CDR3 spans 11 amino acids. For the CDR3, the DNA is TGTGCCAGCTCGGGGAGGTGGGAGCTGTTTTTT. As protein: CASSGRWELFF.

The V and J genes are TRBV5-4 and TRBJ1-6, with D possibly being TRBD1 (5 bases). The CDR3 loop spans 14 amino acids. Germline V gives CDR1 SGHNT, CDR2 YYREEE (reference sequence). V was pared by 6 bases and J by 12 bases, with 19 bases between. This CDR3 reads CASNPGTPEGPLHF. CDR3 nucleotide sequence: TGTGCCAGCAACCCCGGGACTCCCGAAGGACCCCTCCACTTT.

The genes are TRBV29-1 and TRBJ2-1; TRBD2 aligns across 9 bases. This CDR3 comprises 13 residues. Losses at the gene ends were 2 bases for V and 6 bases for J; bases not matched to a gene: 2. CDR1 is SQVTM and CDR2 is ANQGSEA in the germline V gene. Written as DNA, the CDR3 is TGCAGCGTTGAACGGCGGGAGGGCAATGAGCAGTTCTTC. This translates into CSVERREGNEQFF.

V usage is TRBV7-9 and J usage is TRBJ1-1, with D tentatively TRBD1 (5 bases). The V gene's germline CDR1 is SEHNR and CDR2 FQNEAQ (reference sequence). Trimming took off 1 base at V and 3 bases at J, with 12 bases between the two ends. The CDR3 loop spans 15 amino acids. For the CDR3, the DNA is TGTGCCAGCAGCTTAGTACCGGGACTGGACACTGAAGCTTTCTTT. This codes for CASSLVPGLDTEAFF.

The chain couples TRBV11-1 to TRBJ2-4; 9 nucleotides agree with TRBD1. The CDR3 covers 15 residues. CDR1 and CDR2 (germline): SGHAT, FQDESV (reference sequence). V trimming: 1 base; J trimming: 7 bases; junction bases outside the gene matches: 5. In DNA form, the CDR3 reads TGTGCCAGCAGCTTAGACAGGGGGCGAGGGAACATTCAGTACTTC. This sequence encodes CASSLDRGRGNIQYF.

Written as DNA, the CDR3 is TGTGCCATCAGTGAGGACAGGGAGGTCACTGAAGCTTTCTTT. Protein sequence: CAISEDREVTEAFF. The rearrangement uses TRBV10-3 and TRBJ1-1, with TRBD1 matching over 7 bases. Germline CDR1 ENHRY, CDR2 SYGVKD. Trimming cost V 2 bases and J 4 bases; bases outside gene matches: 4. This CDR3 spans 14 amino acids.

This chain connects TRBV28 to TRBJ1-5, with TRBD1 identical over 7 bases. This CDR3 region has 16 residues. CDR1 and CDR2 (germline): MDHEN, SYDVKM. The V segment lost 2 bases and the J segment 2 bases; nucleotides outside the gene matches: 6. CDR3 nucleotide sequence: TGTGCCAGCAGTTTAACGCAGGGGGTTGGCAATCAGCCCCAGCATTTT. This gives the protein CASSLTQGVGNQPQHF. The variable domain in full, completed from reference TRBV28 and TRBJ1-5, reads DVKVTQSSRYLVKRTGEKVFLECVQDMDHENMFWYRQDPGLGLRLIYFSYDVKMKEKGDIPEGYSVSREKKERFSLILESASTNQTSMYLCASSLTQGVGNQPQHFGDGTRLSIL.

As for this clone: Its ends do not fully match the called genes, so a read error is possible. V usage is TRBV7-9 and J usage is TRBJ1-5; D unresolved. The V gene's germline CDR1 is SEHNR and CDR2 FQNEAQ (reference sequence). There are 13 residues in the CDR3. CDR3 DNA: TGTTCCAGCGGAGTCGGTGGCAATCAGCCCCAGCATTTT. This translates into CSSGVGGNQPQHF.

V usage is TRBV19 and J usage is TRBJ1-1, with D tentatively TRBD1 (6 bases). This CDR3 spans 14 amino acids. Germline CDR1 is LNHDA and CDR2 is SQIVND (reference sequence). V was pared by 8 bases and J by 0 bases, with 13 bases between. In DNA form, the CDR3 reads TGTGCCAGTCAGGGGTGGGGAATGAACACTGAAGCTTTCTTT. Its protein is CASQGWGMNTEAFF.

The V gene is TRBV6-1, the J gene TRBJ1-5; TRBD1 matches 8 bases. V shed 5 bases and J 7 bases; nucleotides not matched to a gene: 7. The germline V gene has CDR1 MNHNS and CDR2 SASEGT. The CDR3 contains 14 residues. CDR3 protein: CASSPRTGKQPQHF. DNA of the CDR3: TGTGCCAGCAGTCCCCGGACAGGGAAACAGCCCCAGCATTTT.

The rearrangement joins TRBV19 to TRBJ2-7; 7 nucleotides line up with TRBD1. Germline V lookup: CDR1 LNHDA, CDR2 SQIVND (reference sequence). The CDR3 has 14 amino acids. V lost 7 bases and J lost 6; bases outside the gene matches: 12. In nucleotides, the CDR3 is TGTGCCAGTAAAACCGGACAGGTTGGCGGCGAGCAGTACTTC. It codes for CASKTGQVGGEQYF.

The genes are TRBV6-4 and TRBJ2-1; 7 bases line up with TRBD1. CDR3 size: 16 residues. CDR1 is MRHNA and CDR2 is SNTAGT in the germline V gene. The V segment lost 3 bases and the J segment 7 bases; nucleotides outside the gene matches: 12. CDR3 DNA: TGTGCCAGCAGTGATTTAGGCGGCCCAGGGGGTAATGAGCAGTTCTTC. Protein: CASSDLGGPGGNEQFF.

This clone was detected a few times. The chain links TRBV21-1 to TRBJ1-1. TRBV21-1 is deemed a pseudogene. The CDR3 runs to 12 residues. The CDR3 spells CASSKERRAAFF. CDR3 DNA: TGTGCCAGCAGCAAAGAGCGGAGGGCAGCTTTCTTT.

The chain combines TRBV19 with TRBJ1-6; tentatively, D is TRBD1 (5 bases). The V gene lost 6 bases and the J gene lost 5 bases, with 5 bases spanning the gap. This CDR3 is 12 amino acids long. Per the germline V gene, CDR1 is LNHDA and CDR2 is SQIVND (reference sequence). The CDR3 region has the DNA TGTGCCAGTAGCAGGGATAATTCACCCCTCCACTTT. This gives the protein CASSRDNSPLHF.

This chain uses TRBV25-1 with TRBJ2-5; weak D call: TRBD2 (6 bases). V was cut by 8 bases and J by 11 bases, with 18 bases left in between. Germline loops: CDR1 MGHDK, CDR2 SYGVNS. This CDR3 region has 12 residues. The CDR3 sequence: CASAGLVREQYF. The CDR3 DNA reads TGTGCCAGCGCGGGATTGGTCCGTGAGCAGTACTTC.

This chain joins TRBV7-9 and TRBJ1-5; TRBD1 aligns across 9 bases. The V segment lost 4 bases and the J segment 7 bases; nucleotides outside the gene matches: 5. Looked up from germline, CDR1 is SEHNR and CDR2 is FQNEAQ (reference sequence). This CDR3 is built from 14 residues. CDR3: CASSSGTGFQPQHF. For the CDR3, the DNA is TGTGCCAGCAGCTCCGGGACAGGGTTCCAGCCCCAGCATTTT.

In its sample, this clone was seen a few times. The chain's CDR3 is CASRRQPNQPQHF. The DNA of the CDR3 is TGTGCCAGCAGGAGACAACCCAATCAGCCCCAGCATTTT. The J gene is TRBJ1-5, the V gene TRBV28; D is undetermined. Trimming shortened V by 6 bases and J by 3 bases, and 9 bases separated the two germline ends. The CDR3 is 13 residues long. The V gene's germline CDR1 is MDHEN and CDR2 SYDVKM. Together with reference TRBV28 and TRBJ1-5, the CDR3 gives the full variable domain: DVKVTQSSRYLVKRTGEKVFLECVQDMDHENMFWYRQDPGLGLRLIYFSYDVKMKEKGDIPEGYSVSREKKERFSLILESASTNQTSMYLCASRRQPNQPQHFGDGTRLSIL.

This clone occurred a few times. V and J are TRBV7-8 and TRBJ1-5; TRBD1 aligns across 7 bases. Germline CDR1 reads SGHVS; CDR2 reads FQNEAQ. This CDR3 contains 13 residues. V was clipped by 6 bases and J by 1 base; unmatched bases: 0. The CDR3, as DNA: TGTGCCAGCAGGACAGGGAGCAATCAGCCCCAGCATTTT. This codes for CASRTGSNQPQHF.

The V gene is TRBV28, the J gene TRBJ1-5; 9 nucleotides agree with TRBD1. Germline values: CDR1 MDHEN, CDR2 SYDVKM. The CDR3 is 14 amino acids. V dropped 6 bases and J dropped 7; count of bases not matched to a gene: 7. CDR3 sequence (DNA): TGTGCCAGCAGCCCCGGGACAGGGATGCAGCCCCAGCATTTT. Encoded protein: CASSPGTGMQPQHF.